The 3 T cell receptor beta chains listed next were all sequenced from one sample in a study of read filtering for tumor transcriptome and immune sequencing. Molecular barcoded adaptors covering alpha/delta and beta/gamma chains were used on roughly 400 ng RNA. TCRdb reprocessed the reads with MiXCR, giving one entry per CDR3 protein. Altogether tens of thousands of distinct CDR3 sequences are present, about 19% being singletons, with the ten largest covering 11% to 15%. Source material: a population of CD138-negative cells sorted from bone marrow. These receptors were obtained from a donor aged 40 or older with multiple myeloma.

This clonotype has at least ten counts. The V call is TRBV5-1, the J call TRBJ2-7; 12 bases are a match to TRBD2. The CDR3 runs to 13 residues. Germline values: CDR1 SGHRS, CDR2 YFSETQ. V shed 5 bases, J shed 9 bases, and the junction held 6 bases outside the gene matches. This chain's CDR3 is CASRLTSGRRQYF. Here the CDR3 DNA reads TGCGCCAGCAGGCTGACTAGCGGGAGACGGCAGTACTTC. Full variable domain (remainder filled in from reference TRBV5-1 and TRBJ2-7): KAGVTQTPRYLIKTRGQQVTLSCSPISGHRSVSWYQQTPGQGLQFLFEYFSETQRNKGNFPGRFSGRQFSNSRSEMNVSTLELGDSALYLCASRLTSGRRQYFGPGTRLTVT.

In this sample, this clonotype turned up many times. The chain joins TRBV5-6 to TRBJ2-5, with 8 nucleotides matching TRBD1. The CDR3 extends over 14 amino acids. The V gene's germline CDR1 is SGHDT and CDR2 YYEEEE. V was pared by 1 base and J by 4 bases, with 3 bases of the junction left unmatched. The CDR3 sequence is CASSLRDRGETQYF. In nucleotides, the CDR3 is TGTGCCAGCAGCTTGCGAGACAGGGGAGAGACCCAGTACTTC.

This clonotype has more than one count but fewer than ten. V is TRBV7-9 and J is TRBJ2-6, with a tentative D call TRBD1 (5 bases). The germline gives CDR1 SEHNR, CDR2 FQNEAQ (reference sequence). This CDR3 has 16 amino acids. V shed 5 bases and J shed 0 bases, with 11 bases lying between them. This CDR3 is CASSLDNFSGANVLTF. CDR3 in DNA: TGTGCCAGCAGCCTGGACAATTTCTCTGGGGCCAACGTCCTGACTTTC.